This T cell receptor (beta chain) comes out of a study of T cell repertoires in cytomegalovirus infection. TCRdb passed the reads through MiXCR, listing each CDR3 protein once. The sample shows fewer than 950,000 distinct CDR3 sequences, about 33% of them seen only once. The V gene lost 6 bases and the J gene lost 3 bases, with 6 bases spanning the gap. From germline, CDR1 is SEHNR and CDR2 FQNEAQ (reference sequence). The CDR3 is 12 amino acids. This clonotype was seen a handful of times. What it binds is not known. The sequencing used cultured CD8+ T cells from PBMCs, collected from culture after CMV antigen stimulation. The source is a human donor in good health (CMV status not recorded). Some clones in this sample may be carry-over from other donors' samples. V and J are TRBV7-9 and TRBJ1-5; D unresolved. The CDR3 reads CASSKVNQPQHF. As DNA, the CDR3 is TGTGCCAGCAGTAAAGTCAATCAGCCCCAGCATTTT.